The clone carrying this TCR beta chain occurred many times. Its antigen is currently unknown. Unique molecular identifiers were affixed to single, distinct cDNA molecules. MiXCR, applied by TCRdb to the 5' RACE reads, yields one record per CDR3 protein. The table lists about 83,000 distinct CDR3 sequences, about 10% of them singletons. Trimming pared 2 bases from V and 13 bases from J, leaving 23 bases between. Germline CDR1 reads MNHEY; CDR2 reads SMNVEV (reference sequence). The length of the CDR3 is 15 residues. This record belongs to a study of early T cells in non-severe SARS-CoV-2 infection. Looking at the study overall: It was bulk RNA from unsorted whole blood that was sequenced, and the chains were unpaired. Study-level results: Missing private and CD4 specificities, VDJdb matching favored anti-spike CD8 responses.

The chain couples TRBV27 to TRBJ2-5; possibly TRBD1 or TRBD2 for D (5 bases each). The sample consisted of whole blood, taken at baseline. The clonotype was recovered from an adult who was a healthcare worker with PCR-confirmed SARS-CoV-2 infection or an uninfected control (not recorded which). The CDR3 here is CASSLGAGISSRWYF. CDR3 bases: TGTGCCAGCAGTTTAGGGGCCGGGATTAGCTCAAGATGGTACTTC.